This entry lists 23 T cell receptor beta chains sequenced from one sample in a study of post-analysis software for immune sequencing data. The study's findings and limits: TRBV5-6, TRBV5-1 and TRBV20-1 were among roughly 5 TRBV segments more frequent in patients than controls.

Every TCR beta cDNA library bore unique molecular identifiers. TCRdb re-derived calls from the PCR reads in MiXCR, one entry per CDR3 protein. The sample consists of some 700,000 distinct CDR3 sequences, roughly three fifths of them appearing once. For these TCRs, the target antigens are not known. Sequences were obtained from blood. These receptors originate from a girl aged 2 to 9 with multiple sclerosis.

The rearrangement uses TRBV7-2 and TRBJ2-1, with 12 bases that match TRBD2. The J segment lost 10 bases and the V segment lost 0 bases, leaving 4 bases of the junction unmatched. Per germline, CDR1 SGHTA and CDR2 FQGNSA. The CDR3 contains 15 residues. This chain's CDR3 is CASSLALAGGREQFF. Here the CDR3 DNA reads TGTGCCAGCAGCTTAGCTCTAGCGGGGGGGAGAGAGCAGTTCTTC.

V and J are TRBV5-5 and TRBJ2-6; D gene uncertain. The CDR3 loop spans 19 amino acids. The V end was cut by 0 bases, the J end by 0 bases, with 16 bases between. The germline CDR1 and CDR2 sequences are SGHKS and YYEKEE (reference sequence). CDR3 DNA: TGTGCCAGCAGCTTGGCCTCCGTGCCGCAAGCCTCTGGGGCCAACGTCCTGACTTTC. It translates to CASSLASVPQASGANVLTF.

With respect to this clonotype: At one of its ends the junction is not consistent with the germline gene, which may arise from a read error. The DNA of the CDR3 is TGCAGCGGGTGGTCGTACCAAGAGACCCGGTACTTC. It codes for CSGWSYQETRYF. The V call is TRBV29-1, the J call TRBJ2-5; D is uncertain. This CDR3 comprises 12 residues. CDR1 is SQVTM, CDR2 ANQGSEA, per germline.

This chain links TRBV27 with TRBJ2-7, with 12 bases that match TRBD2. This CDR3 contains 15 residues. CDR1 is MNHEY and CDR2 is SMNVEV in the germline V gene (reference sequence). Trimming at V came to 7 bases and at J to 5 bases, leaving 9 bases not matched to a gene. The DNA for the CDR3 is TGTGCCAGCACAGACCTAGCGGGAGGGCCCAACGAGCAGTACTTC. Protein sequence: CASTDLAGGPNEQYF.

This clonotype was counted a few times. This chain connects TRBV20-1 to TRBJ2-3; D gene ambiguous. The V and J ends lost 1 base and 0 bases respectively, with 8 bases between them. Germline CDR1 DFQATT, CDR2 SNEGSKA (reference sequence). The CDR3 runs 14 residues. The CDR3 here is CSARAGTSTDTQYF. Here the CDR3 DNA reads TGCAGTGCTAGAGCGGGCACTAGCACAGATACGCAGTATTTT.

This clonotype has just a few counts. The CDR3 is CASSLGGQGASYEQYF. The CDR3 DNA follows: TGCGCCAGCAGCTTGGGGGGACAGGGGGCCAGCTACGAGCAGTACTTC. The chain carries TRBV5-1 and TRBJ2-7, with 12 nucleotides matching TRBD1. The CDR3 spans 16 residues. Germline values: CDR1 SGHRS, CDR2 YFSETQ. V was clipped by 0 bases and J by 3 bases; unmatched bases: 4.

CDR3 loop: CAWTSGRDTQYF. CDR3 nucleotide sequence: TGTGCCTGGACTAGCGGGAGAGATACGCAGTATTTT. V gene TRBV30 combines with J gene TRBJ2-3, with 10 bases matching TRBD2. CDR1 and CDR2 from the germline V gene are GTSNPN and SVGIG (reference sequence). With V trimmed by 4 bases and J by 5 bases, 0 bases remained unmatched. CDR3 size: 12 residues. Variable domain in full (rest from reference TRBV30 and TRBJ2-3): SQTIHQWPATLVQPVGSPLSLECTVEGTSNPNLYWYRQAAGRGLQLLFYSVGIGQISSEVPQNLSASRPQDRQFILSSKKLLLSDSGFYLCAWTSGRDTQYFGPGTRLTVL.

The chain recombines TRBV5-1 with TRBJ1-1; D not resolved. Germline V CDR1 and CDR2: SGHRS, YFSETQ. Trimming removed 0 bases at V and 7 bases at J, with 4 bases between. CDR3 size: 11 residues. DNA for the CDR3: TGCGCCAGCAGCTTGGAGAGTGAAGCTTTCTTT. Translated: CASSLESEAFF.

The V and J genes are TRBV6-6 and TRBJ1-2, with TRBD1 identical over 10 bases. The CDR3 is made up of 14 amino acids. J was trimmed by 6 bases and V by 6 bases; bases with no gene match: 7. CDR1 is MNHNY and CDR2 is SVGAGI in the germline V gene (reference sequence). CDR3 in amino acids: CASSPDRGLNGYTF. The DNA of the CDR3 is TGTGCCAGCAGCCCAGACAGGGGGCTCAATGGCTACACCTTC.

CDR3 loop: CSARHDGHEGHTEAFF. As DNA, the CDR3 is TGCAGTGCCCGCCACGACGGTCATGAAGGGCACACTGAAGCTTTCTTT. The rearrangement links TRBV20-1 to TRBJ1-1; no clear D gene. V lost 6 bases, J lost 3 bases, and 23 bases lay in between. CDR1 and CDR2 from the germline V gene are DFQATT and SNEGSKA (reference sequence). CDR3 length: 16 residues.

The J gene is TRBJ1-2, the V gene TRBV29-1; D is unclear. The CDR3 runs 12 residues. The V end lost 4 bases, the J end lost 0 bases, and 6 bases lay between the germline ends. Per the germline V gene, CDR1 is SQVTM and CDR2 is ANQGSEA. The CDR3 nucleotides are TGCAGCGTTGCACTAGCTAACTATGGCTACACCTTC. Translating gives CSVALANYGYTF.

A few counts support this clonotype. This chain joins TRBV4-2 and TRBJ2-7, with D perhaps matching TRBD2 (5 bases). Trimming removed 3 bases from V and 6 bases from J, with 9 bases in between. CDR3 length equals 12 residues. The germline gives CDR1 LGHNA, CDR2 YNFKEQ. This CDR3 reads CASSQEASEQYF. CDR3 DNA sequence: TGTGCCAGCAGCCAGGAGGCGAGCGAGCAGTACTTC.

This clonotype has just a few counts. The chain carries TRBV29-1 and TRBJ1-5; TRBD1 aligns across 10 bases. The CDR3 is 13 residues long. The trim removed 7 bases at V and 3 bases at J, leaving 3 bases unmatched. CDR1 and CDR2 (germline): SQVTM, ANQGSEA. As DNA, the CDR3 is TGCAGCGCTGGGACAGGGGCCAATCAGCCCCAGCATTTT. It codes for CSAGTGANQPQHF.

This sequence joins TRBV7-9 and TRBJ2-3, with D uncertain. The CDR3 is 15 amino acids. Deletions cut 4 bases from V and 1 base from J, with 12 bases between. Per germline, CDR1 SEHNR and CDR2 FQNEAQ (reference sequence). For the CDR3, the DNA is TGTGCCAGCAGCTCCCGGATTGGTGGCACAGATACGCAGTATTTT. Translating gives CASSSRIGGTDTQYF.

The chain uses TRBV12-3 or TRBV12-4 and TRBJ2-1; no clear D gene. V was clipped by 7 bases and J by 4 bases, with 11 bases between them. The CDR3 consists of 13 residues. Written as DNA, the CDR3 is TGTGCCAGCAATATCGGCCTTTACAATGAGCAGTTCTTC. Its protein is CASNIGLYNEQFF.

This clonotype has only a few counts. The CDR3 region has the DNA TGTGCCAGTAATTGGGACAGGGAATACACCTTC. This codes for CASNWDREYTF. J is TRBJ1-2 and V is TRBV6-1; 9 bases are shared with TRBD1. This CDR3 is 11 amino acids long. Germline CDR1 and CDR2: MNHNS and SASEGT. Trimming took 9 bases from V and 11 from J; bases not matched to a gene: 7.

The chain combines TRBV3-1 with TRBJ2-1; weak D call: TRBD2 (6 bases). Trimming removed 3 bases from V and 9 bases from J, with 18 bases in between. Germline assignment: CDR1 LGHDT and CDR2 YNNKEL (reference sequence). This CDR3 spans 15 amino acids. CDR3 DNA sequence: TGTGCCAGCAGCCACCGGGACGGGAGCGCCAGTGAGCAGTTCTTC. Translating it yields CASSHRDGSASEQFF.

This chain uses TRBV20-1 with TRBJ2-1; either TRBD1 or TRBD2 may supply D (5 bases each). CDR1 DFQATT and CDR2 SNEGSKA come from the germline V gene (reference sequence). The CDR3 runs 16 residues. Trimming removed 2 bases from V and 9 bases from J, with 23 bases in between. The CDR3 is CSARPARTATGLEQFF. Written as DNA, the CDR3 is TGCAGTGCTAGACCCGCACGAACTGCTACGGGGCTTGAGCAGTTCTTC.

CDR3 DNA sequence: TGCAGTGCTAGAGAACTAGCGGGAGTCGGCTACAATGAGCAGTTCTTC. Translated, it gives CSARELAGVGYNEQFF. The V and J genes are TRBV20-1 and TRBJ2-1; 11 nucleotides match TRBD2. The length of the CDR3 is 16 residues. V shed 0 bases and J 3 bases; nucleotides not matched to a gene: 4. The V gene's germline CDR1 is DFQATT and CDR2 SNEGSKA (reference sequence).

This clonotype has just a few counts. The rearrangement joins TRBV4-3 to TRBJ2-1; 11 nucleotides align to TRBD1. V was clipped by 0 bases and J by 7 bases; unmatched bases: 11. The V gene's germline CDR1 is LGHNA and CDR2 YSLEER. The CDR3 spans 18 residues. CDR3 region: CASSQDPLGQGALNEQFF. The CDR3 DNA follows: TGCGCCAGCAGCCAAGATCCCCTAGGACAGGGGGCGCTGAATGAGCAGTTCTTC.

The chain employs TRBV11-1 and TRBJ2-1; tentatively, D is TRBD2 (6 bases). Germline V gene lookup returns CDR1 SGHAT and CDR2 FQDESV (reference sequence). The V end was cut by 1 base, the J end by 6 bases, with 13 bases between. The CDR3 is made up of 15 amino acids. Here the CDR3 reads CASSLGTGGVNEQFF. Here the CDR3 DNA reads TGTGCCAGCAGCTTAGGGACCGGAGGGGTCAATGAGCAGTTCTTC. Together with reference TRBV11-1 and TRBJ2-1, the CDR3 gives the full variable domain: EAEVAQSPRYKITEKSQAVAFWCDPISGHATLYWYRQILGQGPELLVQFQDESVVDDSQLPKDRFSAERLKGVDSTLKIQPAELGDSAMYLCASSLGTGGVNEQFFGPGTRLTVL.

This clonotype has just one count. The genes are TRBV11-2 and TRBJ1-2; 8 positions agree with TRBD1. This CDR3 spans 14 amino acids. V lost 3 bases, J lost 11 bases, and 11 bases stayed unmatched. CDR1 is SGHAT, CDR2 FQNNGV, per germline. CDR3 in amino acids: CASSLDRASSGYTF. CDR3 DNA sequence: TGTGCCAGCAGCTTGGACAGGGCTAGTTCTGGTTACACCTTC.

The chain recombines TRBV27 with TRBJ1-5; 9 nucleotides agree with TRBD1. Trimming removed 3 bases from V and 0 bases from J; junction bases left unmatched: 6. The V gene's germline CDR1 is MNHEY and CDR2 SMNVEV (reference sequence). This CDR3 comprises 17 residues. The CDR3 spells CASSFRGTGTSNQPQHF. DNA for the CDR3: TGTGCCAGCAGTTTTCGGGGGACAGGGACTAGCAATCAGCCCCAGCATTTT.